The rows below give T cell receptor beta chains drawn from one sample of a study of shared clonotypes between healthy human individuals. The protocol was immunoSEQ multiplex PCR, while the TCRdb copy is restricted to in-frame clones and leaves out a portion. Of 2 million to 3 million clones in the sample, 93% were seen once. The sample was naive CD4+ T cells from PBMCs. These receptors all come from a man aged 18 to 29 in good health. Some clones in this sample may be carry-over from other donors' samples. The CDR3 runs from the conserved cysteine through the conserved F or W. A D gene is named only where the DNA matches it firmly. The size entry is marked missing in some rows and otherwise reads once, few, many or a size class.

abundance: .; v_gene: TRBV28; j_gene: TRBJ2-5; d_gene: TRBD1; CDR3aa: CASSPTAGGRETQYF; CDR3nt: TGTGCCAGCAGTCCGACCGCAGGGGGCAGGGAGACCCAGTACTTC
abundance: .; v_gene: TRBV7-3; j_gene: TRBJ2-1; d_gene: TRBD2; CDR3aa: CASSRAGGTTSNEQFF; CDR3nt: TGTGCCAGCAGCCGCGCCGGGGGGACTACCAGCAATGAGCAGTTCTTC
abundance: .; v_gene: TRBV27; j_gene: TRBJ2-5; d_gene: .; CDR3aa: CASSLVRGASQTQYF; CDR3nt: TGTGCCAGCAGTTTAGTCAGGGGCGCATCGCAGACCCAGTACTTC
abundance: .; v_gene: TRBV5-6; j_gene: TRBJ2-7; d_gene: TRBD2; CDR3aa: CASSLWTSGISYEQYF; CDR3nt: TGTGCCAGCAGCCTCTGGACTAGCGGGATCTCCTACGAGCAGTACTTC
abundance: .; v_gene: TRBV7-9; j_gene: TRBJ1-2; d_gene: TRBD1; CDR3aa: CASSYGTAAFYGYTF; CDR3nt: TGTGCCAGCAGCTACGGGACAGCGGCTTTTTATGGCTACACCTTC
abundance: .; v_gene: TRBV18; j_gene: TRBJ2-3; d_gene: .; CDR3aa: CASSPDSTTDTQYF; CDR3nt: TGTGCCAGCTCACCCGACAGTACCACAGATACGCAGTATTTT
abundance: .; v_gene: TRBV28; j_gene: TRBJ2-7; d_gene: TRBD1; CDR3aa: CASSLRQGRQDF; CDR3nt: TGTGCCAGCAGCCTACGACAGGGGCGCCAAGACTTC
abundance: .; v_gene: TRBV5-1; j_gene: TRBJ1-3; d_gene: TRBD1; CDR3aa: CASSWEGAEGNTIYF; CDR3nt: TGCGCCAGCAGCTGGGAGGGGGCGGAAGGAAACACCATATATTTT
abundance: once; v_gene: TRBV29-1; j_gene: TRBJ2-3; d_gene: TRBD2; CDR3aa: CSSRNSGRLTDTQYF; CDR3nt: TGCAGCTCCCGAAATAGCGGGAGATTGACAGATACGCAGTATTTT
abundance: .; v_gene: TRBV2; j_gene: TRBJ2-5; d_gene: .; CDR3aa: CASSPSGRETQYF; CDR3nt: TGTGCCAGCAGTCCAAGCGGGCGGGAGACCCAGTACTTC
abundance: .; v_gene: TRBV11-1; j_gene: TRBJ1-3; d_gene: .; CDR3aa: CASDSGSGNTIYF; CDR3nt: TGTGCCAGCGACAGTGGCTCTGGAAACACCATATATTTT
abundance: once; v_gene: TRBV9; j_gene: TRBJ2-7; d_gene: TRBD2; CDR3aa: CASSGTGLAGYEQYF; CDR3nt: TGTGCCAGCAGCGGAACGGGACTAGCGGGCTACGAGCAGTACTTC
abundance: .; v_gene: TRBV5-4; j_gene: TRBJ2-2; d_gene: .; CDR3aa: CASSLSTGKAGELFF; CDR3nt: TGTGCCAGCAGCTTGTCAACAGGGAAGGCGGGGGAGCTGTTTTTT
abundance: .; v_gene: TRBV7-9; j_gene: TRBJ2-1; d_gene: TRBD2; CDR3aa: CASSSSGGAPYNEQFF; CDR3nt: TGTGCCAGCAGCTCCTCGGGGGGGGCCCCCTACAATGAGCAGTTCTTC
abundance: .; v_gene: TRBV5-1; j_gene: TRBJ2-6; d_gene: .; CDR3aa: CASSLEGDVGANVLTF; CDR3nt: TGCGCCAGCAGCTTGGAGGGGGACGTAGGGGCCAACGTCCTGACTTTC
abundance: .; v_gene: TRBV10-1; j_gene: TRBJ2-5; d_gene: TRBD2; CDR3aa: CASSSGLGYQETQYF; CDR3nt: TGCGCCAGCAGTTCGGGACTAGGGTACCAAGAGACCCAGTACTTC
abundance: .; v_gene: TRBV4-1; j_gene: TRBJ2-7; d_gene: TRBD1; CDR3aa: CASSKQGTPYEQYF; CDR3nt: TGCGCCAGCAGCAAACAGGGGACCCCCTACGAGCAGTACTTC
abundance: .; v_gene: TRBV6-6; j_gene: TRBJ1-4; d_gene: .; CDR3aa: CASSYSRPATNEKLFF; CDR3nt: TGTGCCAGCAGTTACTCCAGACCTGCAACTAATGAAAAACTGTTTTTT
abundance: .; v_gene: TRBV29-1; j_gene: TRBJ2-1; d_gene: .; CDR3aa: CSVDPNGEQFF; CDR3nt: TGCAGCGTTGACCCCAACGGTGAGCAGTTCTTC
abundance: .; v_gene: TRBV28; j_gene: TRBJ2-7; d_gene: TRBD1; CDR3aa: CASSPQDREEYF; CDR3nt: TGTGCCAGCAGTCCCCAGGACAGGGAGGAGTACTTC
abundance: .; v_gene: TRBV2; j_gene: TRBJ2-2; d_gene: TRBD2; CDR3aa: CATRGEATGELFF; CDR3nt: TGTGCCACACGGGGGGAGGCCACCGGGGAGCTGTTTTTT
abundance: .; v_gene: TRBV4-3; j_gene: TRBJ2-3; d_gene: TRBD2; CDR3aa: CASSPGGAGGSTDTQYF; CDR3nt: TGCGCCAGCAGCCCTGGGGGTGCGGGAGGGAGCACAGATACGCAGTATTTT
abundance: .; v_gene: TRBV18; j_gene: TRBJ1-6; d_gene: .; CDR3aa: CASSPQSYNSPLHF; CDR3nt: TGTGCCAGCTCACCACAGTCCTATAATTCACCCCTCCACTTT
abundance: .; v_gene: TRBV7-6; j_gene: TRBJ2-1; d_gene: TRBD2; CDR3aa: CASSLNPGLAIYNEQFF; CDR3nt: TGTGCCAGCAGCTTAAATCCGGGACTAGCGATCTACAATGAGCAGTTCTTC
abundance: few; v_gene: TRBV28; j_gene: TRBJ1-5; d_gene: .; CDR3aa: CATSGGQPQHF; CDR3nt: TGTGCCACCTCCGGCGGGCAGCCCCAGCATTTT
abundance: .; v_gene: TRBV5-4; j_gene: TRBJ2-7; d_gene: .; CDR3aa: CASSSRSSHKGEQYF; CDR3nt: TGTGCCAGCAGCTCCCGGTCGTCTCATAAAGGGGAGCAGTACTTC
abundance: .; v_gene: TRBV27; j_gene: TRBJ1-6; d_gene: .; CDR3aa: CASTKGGPYNSPLHF; CDR3nt: TGTGCCAGCACCAAGGGGGGACCTTATAATTCACCCCTCCACTTT
abundance: .; v_gene: TRBV27; j_gene: TRBJ2-7; d_gene: TRBD2; CDR3aa: CASSFRTSGAYEQYF; CDR3nt: TGTGCCAGCAGTTTTCGGACTAGCGGGGCTTACGAGCAGTACTTC
abundance: .; v_gene: TRBV7-2; j_gene: TRBJ1-2; d_gene: TRBD1; CDR3aa: CASSPGGPANYGYTF; CDR3nt: TGTGCCAGCAGCCCAGGGGGCCCAGCTAACTATGGCTACACCTTC
abundance: .; v_gene: TRBV2; j_gene: TRBJ1-2; d_gene: .; CDR3aa: CASSEAGPNYGYTF; CDR3nt: TGTGCCAGCAGTGAAGCGGGCCCTAACTATGGCTACACCTTC
abundance: .; v_gene: TRBV29-1; j_gene: TRBJ1-2; d_gene: TRBD1; CDR3aa: CSVVGTGAANYGYTF; CDR3nt: TGCAGCGTTGTAGGGACAGGGGCGGCTAACTATGGCTACACCTTC
abundance: .; v_gene: TRBV12-5; j_gene: TRBJ2-1; d_gene: TRBD2; CDR3aa: CASGLVAGVNNEQFF; CDR3nt: TGTGCTAGTGGTTTGGTAGCGGGAGTTAACAATGAGCAGTTCTTC
abundance: .; v_gene: TRBV5-6; j_gene: TRBJ1-2; d_gene: .; CDR3aa: CASSNGLGNYGYTF; CDR3nt: TGTGCCAGCAGCAATGGATTGGGCAACTATGGCTACACCTTC
abundance: .; v_gene: TRBV27; j_gene: TRBJ2-7; d_gene: .; CDR3aa: CASKYQFSYEQYF; CDR3nt: TGTGCCAGCAAGTATCAGTTCTCCTACGAGCAGTACTTC
abundance: .; v_gene: TRBV7-9; j_gene: TRBJ1-2; d_gene: .; CDR3aa: CASSLILSGYTF; CDR3nt: TGTGCCAGCAGCTTAATTCTGAGCGGCTACACCTTC
abundance: .; v_gene: TRBV10-3; j_gene: TRBJ1-5; d_gene: .; CDR3aa: CAAEGVYSNQPQHF; CDR3nt: TGTGCCGCCGAGGGGGTCTATAGCAATCAGCCCCAGCATTTT
abundance: .; v_gene: TRBV28; j_gene: TRBJ1-4; d_gene: .; CDR3aa: CASSPRGGVDEKLFF; CDR3nt: TGTGCCAGCAGTCCTAGGGGGGGCGTCGATGAAAAACTGTTTTTT
abundance: .; v_gene: TRBV28; j_gene: TRBJ2-1; d_gene: .; CDR3aa: CASSPASVSYNEQFF; CDR3nt: TGTGCCAGCAGTCCTGCTTCAGTGTCCTACAATGAGCAGTTCTTC
abundance: .; v_gene: TRBV7-9; j_gene: TRBJ2-7; d_gene: .; CDR3aa: CASSGDFYEQYF; CDR3nt: TGTGCCAGCAGCGGGGACTTCTACGAGCAGTACTTC
abundance: .; v_gene: TRBV28; j_gene: TRBJ1-2; d_gene: TRBD1; CDR3aa: CASSPYRGPNYGYTF; CDR3nt: TGTGCCAGCAGTCCTTACAGGGGACCTAACTATGGCTACACCTTC
abundance: .; v_gene: TRBV28; j_gene: TRBJ1-2; d_gene: .; CDR3aa: CASSFGFLGYGYTF; CDR3nt: TGTGCCAGCAGTTTCGGGTTTCTAGGGTATGGCTACACCTTC
abundance: .; v_gene: TRBV2; j_gene: TRBJ1-1; d_gene: .; CDR3aa: CASSLTGEVTEAFF; CDR3nt: TGTGCCAGCAGTCTGACAGGCGAGGTCACTGAAGCTTTCTTT
abundance: .; v_gene: TRBV27; j_gene: TRBJ1-1; d_gene: .; CDR3aa: CASSLSRGTEAFF; CDR3nt: TGTGCCAGCAGTTTATCCAGGGGCACTGAAGCTTTCTTT
abundance: .; v_gene: TRBV5-1; j_gene: TRBJ2-1; d_gene: .; CDR3aa: CASSLGQYNEQFF; CDR3nt: TGCGCCAGCAGCTTGGGGCAATACAATGAGCAGTTCTTC
abundance: .; v_gene: TRBV11-3; j_gene: TRBJ2-1; d_gene: .; CDR3aa: CASSLDRGREQFF; CDR3nt: TGTGCCAGCAGCTTAGATCGAGGGAGAGAGCAGTTCTTC
abundance: .; v_gene: TRBV27; j_gene: TRBJ1-3; d_gene: .; CDR3aa: CASSLTPAVSGNTIYF; CDR3nt: TGTGCCAGCAGTTTAACCCCAGCGGTCTCTGGAAACACCATATATTTT
abundance: .; v_gene: TRBV11-1; j_gene: TRBJ2-7; d_gene: TRBD1; CDR3aa: CASSLGTGLNYEQYF; CDR3nt: TGTGCCAGCAGCTTAGGGACAGGGCTCAACTACGAGCAGTACTTC
abundance: .; v_gene: TRBV5-1; j_gene: TRBJ1-4; d_gene: .; CDR3aa: CASSRARPNEKLFF; CDR3nt: TGCGCCAGCAGCCGGGCGCGGCCTAATGAAAAACTGTTTTTT
abundance: few; v_gene: TRBV27; j_gene: TRBJ1-5; d_gene: .; CDR3aa: CASSPGLLQPQHF; CDR3nt: TGTGCCAGCAGTCCGGGGCTTTTGCAGCCCCAGCATTTT
abundance: once; v_gene: TRBV19; j_gene: TRBJ2-7; d_gene: TRBD2; CDR3aa: CASSTRLAGPYEQYF; CDR3nt: TGTGCCAGTAGTACCCGACTAGCGGGGCCCTACGAGCAGTACTTC
abundance: .; v_gene: TRBV20-1; j_gene: TRBJ2-5; d_gene: TRBD2; CDR3aa: CSAGTAAGGYF; CDR3nt: TGCAGTGCCGGGACAGCAGCGGGAGGGTACTTC
abundance: .; v_gene: TRBV28; j_gene: TRBJ1-5; d_gene: TRBD1; CDR3aa: CATQGGQGYQPQHF; CDR3nt: TGTGCCACCCAGGGGGGGCAGGGTTATCAGCCCCAGCATTTT
abundance: .; v_gene: TRBV30; j_gene: TRBJ1-5; d_gene: .; CDR3aa: CAWSVLRNQPQHF; CDR3nt: TGTGCCTGGAGTGTCTTGCGTAATCAGCCCCAGCATTTT
abundance: .; v_gene: TRBV29-1; j_gene: TRBJ1-4; d_gene: .; CDR3aa: CSVGGATNEKLFF; CDR3nt: TGCAGCGTGGGAGGTGCAACTAATGAAAAACTGTTTTTT
abundance: .; v_gene: TRBV9; j_gene: TRBJ2-7; d_gene: .; CDR3aa: CASSARASSYEQYF; CDR3nt: TGTGCCAGCAGCGCGAGAGCTAGCTCCTACGAGCAGTACTTC
abundance: .; v_gene: TRBV18; j_gene: TRBJ1-1; d_gene: .; CDR3aa: CASSPPPNTEAFF; CDR3nt: TGTGCCAGCTCACCACCCCCGAACACTGAAGCTTTCTTT
abundance: .; v_gene: TRBV11-2; j_gene: TRBJ2-1; d_gene: .; CDR3aa: CASSPQGFLYNEQFF; CDR3nt: TGTGCCAGCAGCCCACAGGGCTTTTTGTACAATGAGCAGTTCTTC
abundance: .; v_gene: TRBV21-1; j_gene: TRBJ1-5; d_gene: .; CDR3aa: CASSKAAEESRGQIGSQPQHF; CDR3nt: TGTGCCAGCAGCAAAGCGGCGGAGGAAAGCAGGGGGCAGATTGGGAGTCAGCCCCAGCATTTT
abundance: .; v_gene: TRBV7-9; j_gene: TRBJ2-2; d_gene: TRBD2; CDR3aa: CASSFRAGGPGTGELFF; CDR3nt: TGTGCCAGCAGCTTCAGAGCGGGAGGGCCGGGGACCGGGGAGCTGTTTTTT